These T cell receptor beta chains were read from a single sample in a study of blood T cell repertoires in COVID-19. Data came from immunoSEQ multiplex PCR; TCRdb stores just in-frame clones and leaves some out. This sample has approximately 22,000 clones, with around 92% found just once. Sequencing was done on a sample of peripheral blood. The receptors here all came from a man aged 65 to 85 with active COVID-19. Both conserved end residues are part of each CDR3. D genes are given only for firm matches. Clone size is stated in some rows and not others, as once, few, many or a class when expanded.

-	TRBV4-1	few	TRBJ1-1	14	TGCGCCAGCAGCCAGGGACTTCTGAACACTGAAGCTTTCTTT	CASSQGLLNTEAFF
TRBD1	TRBV4-3	-	TRBJ2-7	15	TGCGCCAGCAGCCAAGAAAGGACAGGGGGCAACGAGCAGTACTTC	CASSQERTGGNEQYF
-	TRBV29-1	-	TRBJ2-7	12	TGCAGCGTCTATAACCCTCCCTACGAGCAGTACTTC	CSVYNPPYEQYF
-	TRBV4-3	-	TRBJ2-2	15	TGCGCCAGCAGCCAAGACCTGCCAGGGCCCGGGGAGCTGTTTTTT	CASSQDLPGPGELFF
TRBD2	TRBV4-1	-	TRBJ2-3	16	TGCGCCAGCAGCCAAGACTCTAGCGGACCCACAGATACGCAGTATTTT	CASSQDSSGPTDTQYF
TRBD1	TRBV5-1	-	TRBJ1-2	17	TGCGCCAGCAGCCCCAATCGGACAGGGGGCGACCTCTATGGCTACACCTTC	CASSPNRTGGDLYGYTF
-	TRBV9	-	TRBJ2-3	14	TGTGCCAGCAGCGTAGTTAGCTCCTCCAATACGCAGTATTTT	CASSVVSSSNTQYF
TRBD1	TRBV5-1	-	TRBJ2-6	17	TGCGCCAGCAGCCCGAGGGGGACAGGGGTTGGGGCCAACGTCCTGACTTTC	CASSPRGTGVGANVLTF
TRBD1	TRBV27	-	TRBJ1-5	14	TGTGCCAGCAGTATGGACAGGGGTGTCCAGCCCCAGCATTTT	CASSMDRGVQPQHF
TRBD1	TRBV6-5	-	TRBJ1-5	14	TGTGCCAGCAGCCCCGACAGGGGTCATCAGCCCCAGCATTTT	CASSPDRGHQPQHF
TRBD2	TRBV2	-	TRBJ2-5	15	TGTGCCAGCAGATTATTCCAGCGGGAGGTGGAGACCCAGTACTTC	CASRLFQREVETQYF
TRBD1	TRBV19	-	TRBJ1-4	12	TGTGCCTCGGGACAGTTTTTGGAAAAACTGTTTTTT	CASGQFLEKLFF
TRBD1	TRBV6-1	-	TRBJ2-7	16	TGTGCCAGCAGTGAAAAGTCGGGACAGGGAAGCTACGAGCAGTACTTC	CASSEKSGQGSYEQYF
TRBD1	TRBV6-6	-	TRBJ1-5	14	TGTGCCAGCAGTTCCCGGACAGGGAATCAGCCCCAGCATTTT	CASSSRTGNQPQHF
TRBD1	TRBV7-3	-	TRBJ2-3	15	TGTGCCAGCAGCGCCTACAGGGGGCAAATAGATACGCAGTATTTT	CASSAYRGQIDTQYF
TRBD1	TRBV19	-	TRBJ1-1	13	TGTGCCAGTGGCGACAGGGAGTACACTGAAGCTTTCTTT	CASGDREYTEAFF
-	TRBV7-2	-	TRBJ1-1	14	TGTGCCAGCAGCTTAACCATAGCGGACACTGAAGCTTTCTTT	CASSLTIADTEAFF
TRBD2	TRBV7-9	-	TRBJ2-1	15	TGTGCCAGCAGCGTTAGGGCTAGCGGGGTCAATGAGCAGTTCTTC	CASSVRASGVNEQFF
-	TRBV29-1	-	TRBJ2-7	14	TGCAGCGTTGACAGGGACTGGGACTCCTACGAGCAGTACTTC	CSVDRDWDSYEQYF
TRBD1	TRBV7-9	-	TRBJ1-1	14	TGTGCCAGCAGCCGTGACAGGGGGAACACTGAAGCTTTCTTT	CASSRDRGNTEAFF
-	TRBV19	once	TRBJ1-5	14	TGTGCCAGTAGTTGGCAAAATAGCAATCAGCCCCAGCATTTT	CASSWQNSNQPQHF
-	TRBV28	once	TRBJ1-1	14	TGTGCCAGCAGTTTCAGGGGAGCGGCGACTGAAGCTTTCTTT	CASSFRGAATEAFF
-	TRBV25-1	-	TRBJ1-5	15	TGTGCCAGCAGTGAAACAGGTAGGGGCAATCAGCCCCAGCATTTT	CASSETGRGNQPQHF
-	TRBV27	-	TRBJ2-7	13	TGTGCCAGCAGTTTAGGTCAGATCTACGAGCAGTACTTC	CASSLGQIYEQYF
-	TRBV28	-	TRBJ1-2	15	TGTGCCAGCAGTTTACCTGGCAGGGAGGTAGACGGCTACACCTTC	CASSLPGREVDGYTF
-	TRBV5-1	-	TRBJ2-3	15	TGCGCCAGCAGCTTTCGAAGGGAGTTCGGGGATACGCAGTATTTT	CASSFRREFGDTQYF
-	TRBV18	few	TRBJ1-6	14	TGTGCCAGCTCAGCTGACAGGAAGAATTCACCCCTCCACTTT	CASSADRKNSPLHF
TRBD2	TRBV6-6	-	TRBJ2-3	16	TGTGCCAGCAGTTACTTTGGCGGGAGAAGGTCAGATACGCAGTATTTT	CASSYFGGRRSDTQYF
-	TRBV5-1	-	TRBJ1-1	15	TGCGCCAGCAGACCTACGGGACTCAGCTCCACTGAAGCTTTCTTT	CASRPTGLSSTEAFF
-	TRBV2	once	TRBJ1-4	12	TGTGCCAGCAGTGTCCGGAATGAAAAACTGTTTTTT	CASSVRNEKLFF
TRBD2	TRBV19	-	TRBJ2-3	16	TGTGCCAGTAGTCCCTTTTCTCTAGCGGGTACAGATACGCAGTATTTT	CASSPFSLAGTDTQYF
-	TRBV4-2	-	TRBJ1-6	14	TGTGCCAGCAGCCAAGATCTATATTCCCCACCCCTCCACTTT	CASSQDLYSPPLHF
TRBD1	TRBV4-1	-	TRBJ2-2	17	TGCGCCAGCAGCCAAGTTGGCAGGGGGCCGTACACCGGGGAGCTGTTTTTT	CASSQVGRGPYTGELFF
-	TRBV4-3	-	TRBJ2-3	15	TGCGCCAGCAGCCAAGTAGTATCAGCGACAGATACGCAGTATTTT	CASSQVVSATDTQYF
TRBD2	TRBV4-3	-	TRBJ2-7	16	TGCGCCAGCAGCCGACTAGCGGGAGTTGGGTCCTACGAGCAGTACTTC	CASSRLAGVGSYEQYF
-	TRBV19	-	TRBJ1-4	14	TGTGCCAGTAGTATTTATGCAACTAATGAAAAACTGTTTTTT	CASSIYATNEKLFF
TRBD1	TRBV5-1	-	TRBJ2-7	15	TGCGCCAGCAGATTAACTTCCGGGACAGGGGTTGCGCAGTACTTC	CASRLTSGTGVAQYF
TRBD1	TRBV7-9	-	TRBJ2-7	16	TGTGCCAGCAGTATCTACCGGGACAGGGGGAAATACGAGCAGTACTTC	CASSIYRDRGKYEQYF
-	TRBV7-2	-	TRBJ2-3	19	TGTGCCAGCAGCTTAGCAGTTGTCCGTTTGCGGGGAAGCACAGATACGCAGTATTTT	CASSLAVVRLRGSTDTQYF
-	TRBV5-1	once	TRBJ1-2	14	TGCGCCAGCAGCTTGGGACAGGAATTTAACGGCTACACCTTC	CASSLGQEFNGYTF
-	TRBV11-1	-	TRBJ1-1	14	TGTGCCAGCAGCTTACCTTGGGGCGAGACTGAAGCTTTCTTT	CASSLPWGETEAFF
-	TRBV7-9	few	TRBJ2-5	15	TGTGCCAGCAGCTTACGGGGGTTGGAACTAGAGACCCAGTACTTC	CASSLRGLELETQYF
-	TRBV4-3	-	TRBJ1-3	13	TGCGCCAGCAGCCAAGAGTCTCCACGGGGAGAGAATTTT	CASSQESPRGENF
-	TRBV6-5	-	TRBJ1-2	11	TGTGCCGTTAGAACAGGGCTTGGCTACACCTTC	CAVRTGLGYTF
-	TRBV24-1	-	TRBJ2-1	15	TGTGCCACCAGTGAGTCCGGGACACATTACAATGAGCAGTTCTTC	CATSESGTHYNEQFF
-	TRBV30	-	TRBJ2-1	15	TGTGCCTGTAATAACCATGCGGGTCACTCTAATGAGCAGTTCTTC	CACNNHAGHSNEQFF
-	TRBV4-1	-	TRBJ2-2	18	TGCGCCAGCAGCCAGCCTTTCCTAGCGTATACGAACACCGGGGAGCTGTTTTTT	CASSQPFLAYTNTGELFF